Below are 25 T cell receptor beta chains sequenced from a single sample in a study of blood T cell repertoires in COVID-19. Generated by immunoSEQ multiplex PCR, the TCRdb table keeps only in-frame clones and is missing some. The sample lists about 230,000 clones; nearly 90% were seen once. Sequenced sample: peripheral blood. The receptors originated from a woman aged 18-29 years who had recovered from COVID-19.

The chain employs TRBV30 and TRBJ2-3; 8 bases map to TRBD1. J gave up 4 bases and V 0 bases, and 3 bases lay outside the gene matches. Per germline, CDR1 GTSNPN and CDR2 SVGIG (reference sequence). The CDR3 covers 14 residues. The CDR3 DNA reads TGTGCCTGGAGTGTAACAGGGGGTGCAGATACGCAGTATTTT. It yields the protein CAWSVTGGADTQYF.

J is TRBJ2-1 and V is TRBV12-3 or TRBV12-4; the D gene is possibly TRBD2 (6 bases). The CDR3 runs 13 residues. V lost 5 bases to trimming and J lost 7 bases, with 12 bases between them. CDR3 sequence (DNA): TGTGCCAGCAGTGAGACTAGATTGAATGAGCAGTTCTTC. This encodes CASSETRLNEQFF.

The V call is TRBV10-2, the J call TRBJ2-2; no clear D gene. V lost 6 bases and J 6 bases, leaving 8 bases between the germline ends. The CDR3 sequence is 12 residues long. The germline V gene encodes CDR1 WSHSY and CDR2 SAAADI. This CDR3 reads CASSLVAGELFF. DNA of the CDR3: TGCGCCAGCAGCCTAGTGGCCGGGGAGCTGTTTTTT.

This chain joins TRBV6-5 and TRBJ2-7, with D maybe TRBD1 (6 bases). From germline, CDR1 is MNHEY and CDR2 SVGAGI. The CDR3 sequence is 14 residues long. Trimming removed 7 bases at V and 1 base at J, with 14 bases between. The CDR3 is CASKDDRISYEQYF. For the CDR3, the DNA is TGTGCCAGCAAAGACGACAGGATATCCTACGAGCAGTACTTC.

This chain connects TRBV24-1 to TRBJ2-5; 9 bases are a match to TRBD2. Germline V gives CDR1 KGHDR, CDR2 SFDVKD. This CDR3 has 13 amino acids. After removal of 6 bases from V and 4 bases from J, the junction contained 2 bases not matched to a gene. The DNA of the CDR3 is TGTGCCACCAGTCTTAGCGGGAGAGAGACCCAGTACTTC. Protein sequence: CATSLSGRETQYF.

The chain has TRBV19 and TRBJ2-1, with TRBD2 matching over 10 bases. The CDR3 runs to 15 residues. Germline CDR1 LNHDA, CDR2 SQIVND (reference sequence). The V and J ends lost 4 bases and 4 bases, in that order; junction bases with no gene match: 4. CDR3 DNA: TGTGCCAGTAGTACCGGGACTAGCGCTTACAATGAGCAGTTCTTC. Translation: CASSTGTSAYNEQFF.

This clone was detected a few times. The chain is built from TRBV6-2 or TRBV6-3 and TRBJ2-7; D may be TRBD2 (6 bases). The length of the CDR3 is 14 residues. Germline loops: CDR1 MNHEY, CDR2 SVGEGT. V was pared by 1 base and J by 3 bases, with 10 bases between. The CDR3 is CASSYLAVNYEQYF. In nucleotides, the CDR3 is TGTGCCAGCAGTTACTTAGCGGTCAACTACGAGCAGTACTTC.

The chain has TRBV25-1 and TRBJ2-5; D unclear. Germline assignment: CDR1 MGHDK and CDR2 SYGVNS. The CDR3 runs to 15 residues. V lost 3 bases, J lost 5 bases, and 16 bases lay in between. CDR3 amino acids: CASSDLNAGRETQYF. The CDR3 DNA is TGTGCCAGCAGTGACCTCAACGCAGGCAGGGAGACCCAGTACTTC.

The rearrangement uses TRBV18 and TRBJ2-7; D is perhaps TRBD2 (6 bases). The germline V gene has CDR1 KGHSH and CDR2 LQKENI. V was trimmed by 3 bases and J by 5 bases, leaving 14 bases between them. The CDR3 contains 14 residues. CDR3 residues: CASSPGGRFHEQYF. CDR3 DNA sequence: TGTGCCAGCTCACCTGGAGGGAGGTTCCACGAGCAGTACTTC.

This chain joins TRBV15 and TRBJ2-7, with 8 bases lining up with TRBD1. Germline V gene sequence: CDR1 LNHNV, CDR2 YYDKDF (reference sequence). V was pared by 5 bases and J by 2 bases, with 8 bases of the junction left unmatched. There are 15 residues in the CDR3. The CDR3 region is CATSDRIQGAYEQYF. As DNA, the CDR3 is TGTGCCACCAGCGACCGAATACAGGGGGCCTACGAGCAGTACTTC.

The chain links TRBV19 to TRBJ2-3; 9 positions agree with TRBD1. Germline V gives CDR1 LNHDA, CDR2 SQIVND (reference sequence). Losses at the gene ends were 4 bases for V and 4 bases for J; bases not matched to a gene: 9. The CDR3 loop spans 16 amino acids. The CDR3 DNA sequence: TGTGCCAGTAGTAGGAGGCGGGGACAGGGATCAGATACGCAGTATTTT. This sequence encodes CASSRRRGQGSDTQYF.

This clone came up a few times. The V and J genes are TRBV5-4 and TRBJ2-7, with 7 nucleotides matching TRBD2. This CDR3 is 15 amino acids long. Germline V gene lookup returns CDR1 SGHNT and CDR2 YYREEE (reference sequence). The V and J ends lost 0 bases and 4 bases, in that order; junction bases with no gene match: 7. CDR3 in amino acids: CASSLASSGRYEQYF. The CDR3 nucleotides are TGTGCCAGCAGCTTGGCTTCTAGCGGCCGGTACGAGCAGTACTTC.

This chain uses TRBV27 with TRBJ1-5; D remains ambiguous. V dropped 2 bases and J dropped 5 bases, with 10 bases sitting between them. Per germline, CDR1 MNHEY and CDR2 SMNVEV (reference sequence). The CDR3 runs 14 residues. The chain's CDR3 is CASSLIFPDQPQHF. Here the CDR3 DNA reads TGTGCCAGCAGTTTAATATTCCCCGATCAGCCCCAGCATTTT.

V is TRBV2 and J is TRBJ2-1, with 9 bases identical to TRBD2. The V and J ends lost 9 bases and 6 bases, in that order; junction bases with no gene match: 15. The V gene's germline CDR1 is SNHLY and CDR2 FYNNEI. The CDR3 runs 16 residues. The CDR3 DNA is TGTGCCAGTAAGGCCCACCCGGGACTAGCTTCCAATGAGCAGTTCTTC. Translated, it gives CASKAHPGLASNEQFF.

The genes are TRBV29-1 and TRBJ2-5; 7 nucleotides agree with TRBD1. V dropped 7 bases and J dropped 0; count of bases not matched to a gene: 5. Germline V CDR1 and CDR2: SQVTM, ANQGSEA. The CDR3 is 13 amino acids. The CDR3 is CSASTGYQETQYF. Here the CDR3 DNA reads TGCAGCGCCTCGACAGGGTACCAAGAGACCCAGTACTTC.

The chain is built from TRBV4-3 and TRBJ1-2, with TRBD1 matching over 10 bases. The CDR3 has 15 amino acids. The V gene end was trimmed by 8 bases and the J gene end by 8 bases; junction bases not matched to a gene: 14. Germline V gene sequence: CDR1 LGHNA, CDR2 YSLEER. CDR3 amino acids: CASCRYFGQGEGYTF. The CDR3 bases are TGCGCCAGCTGTCGCTACTTCGGACAGGGGGAGGGCTACACCTTC.

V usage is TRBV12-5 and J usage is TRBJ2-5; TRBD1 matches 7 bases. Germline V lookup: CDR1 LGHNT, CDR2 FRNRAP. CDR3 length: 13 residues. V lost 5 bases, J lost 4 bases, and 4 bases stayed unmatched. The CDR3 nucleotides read TGTGCTAGTGGTACAGGGGATCGAGAGACCCAGTACTTC. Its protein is CASGTGDRETQYF.

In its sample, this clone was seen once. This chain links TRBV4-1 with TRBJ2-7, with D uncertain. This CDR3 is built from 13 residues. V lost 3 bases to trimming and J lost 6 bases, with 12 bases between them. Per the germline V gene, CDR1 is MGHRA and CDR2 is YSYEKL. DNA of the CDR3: TGCGCCAGCAGCCACCTATCTGAACCCGAGCAGTACTTC. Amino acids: CASSHLSEPEQYF.

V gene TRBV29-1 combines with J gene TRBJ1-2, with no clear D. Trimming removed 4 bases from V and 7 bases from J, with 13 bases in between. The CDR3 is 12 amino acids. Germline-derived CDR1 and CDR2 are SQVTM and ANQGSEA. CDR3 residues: CSVVIPPGGYTF. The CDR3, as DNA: TGCAGCGTTGTGATCCCACCGGGTGGCTACACCTTC.

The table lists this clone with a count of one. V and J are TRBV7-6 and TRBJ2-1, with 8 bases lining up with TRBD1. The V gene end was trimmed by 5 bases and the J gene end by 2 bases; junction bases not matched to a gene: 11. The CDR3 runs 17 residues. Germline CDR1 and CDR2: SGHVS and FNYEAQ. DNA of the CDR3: TGTGCCAGCAGCCCAAGTCAGGGGGCGAGGGCCTACAATGAGCAGTTCTTC. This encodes CASSPSQGARAYNEQFF.

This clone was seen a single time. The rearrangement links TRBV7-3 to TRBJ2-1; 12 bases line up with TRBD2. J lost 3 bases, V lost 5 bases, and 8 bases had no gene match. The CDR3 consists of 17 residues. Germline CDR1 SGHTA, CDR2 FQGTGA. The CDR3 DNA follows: TGTGCCAGCAGCCCAAATCGGACTAGCGGGAACTACAATGAGCAGTTCTTC. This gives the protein CASSPNRTSGNYNEQFF.

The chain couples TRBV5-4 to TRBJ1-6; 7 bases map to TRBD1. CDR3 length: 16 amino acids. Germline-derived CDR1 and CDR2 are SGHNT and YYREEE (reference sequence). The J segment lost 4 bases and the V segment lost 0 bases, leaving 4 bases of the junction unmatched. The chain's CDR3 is CASSLGGQKYNSPLHF. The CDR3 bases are TGTGCCAGCAGCTTGGGGGGACAGAAATATAATTCACCCCTCCACTTT. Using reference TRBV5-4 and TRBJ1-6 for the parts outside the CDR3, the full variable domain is ETGVTQSPTHLIKTRGQQVTLRCSSQSGHNTVSWYQQALGQGPQFIFQYYREEENGRGNFPPRFSGLQFPNYSSELNVNALELDDSALYLCASSLGGQKYNSPLHFGNGTRLTVT.

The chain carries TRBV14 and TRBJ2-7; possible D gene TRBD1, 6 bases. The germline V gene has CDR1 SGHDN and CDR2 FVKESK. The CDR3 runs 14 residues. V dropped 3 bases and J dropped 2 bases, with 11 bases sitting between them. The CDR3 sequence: CASSHRDTPYEQYF. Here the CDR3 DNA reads TGTGCCAGCAGCCACCGGGACACCCCCTACGAGCAGTACTTC.

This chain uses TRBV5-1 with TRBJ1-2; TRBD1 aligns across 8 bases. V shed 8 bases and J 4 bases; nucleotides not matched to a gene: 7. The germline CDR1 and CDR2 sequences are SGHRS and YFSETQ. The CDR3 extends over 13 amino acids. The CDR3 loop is CASQFTGGYGYTF. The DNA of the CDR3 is TGCGCCAGTCAATTTACAGGGGGCTATGGCTACACCTTC.

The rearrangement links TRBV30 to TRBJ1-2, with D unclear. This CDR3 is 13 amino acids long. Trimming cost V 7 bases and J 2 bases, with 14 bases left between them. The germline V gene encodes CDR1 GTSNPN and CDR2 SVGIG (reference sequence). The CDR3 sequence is CASNPGPNYGYTF. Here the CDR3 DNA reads TGTGCCTCAAATCCAGGCCCGAACTATGGCTACACCTTC.